This TCR beta chain was captured in a study of a mutant IDH1 vaccine in newly diagnosed glioma. Study summary: Patients got radiotherapy, temozolomide, or both beforehand, and most got both.

V dropped 3 bases and J dropped 3 bases, with 12 bases sitting between them. CDR1 WSHSY and CDR2 SAAADI come from the germline V gene. The CDR3 runs to 14 residues. To note about this clone: Its antigen is unidentified.

The method was immunoSEQ multiplex PCR; TCRdb's version includes in-frame clones alone and lacks a portion of them. The sample lists some 51,000 clones, about three quarters occurring once. Study findings and constraints: The vaccine induced immune responses, and these occurred in approximately 94% of patients. The authors found pseudoprogression apparently unrelated to changes in top peripheral T cell clonotypes.

This sample's time point: baseline, week 1 (first vaccination visit). The treatment here: pre-vaccination baseline after standard-of-care therapy. New IDH1-mutant, ATRX-lost WHO grade 3 or 4 astrocytomas occurred in donors. The chain carries TRBV10-2 and TRBJ2-7; D is undetermined. The specimen comprised PBMCs, sampled from a glioma patient treated with radiotherapy, temozolomide or both. This receptor was taken from a woman aged 40 to 50 with glioma. The CDR3, as DNA: TGCGCCAGCAGTGATCAAGGGCAGAACTACGAGCAGTACTTC. It codes for CASSDQGQNYEQYF.